The next 32 T cell receptor beta chains were all read from a single sample in a study of T cells in localized non-small cell lung cancer. Measured with immunoSEQ multiplex PCR; TCRdb has only the in-frame clones, and not every one. Seen here are more than 45,000 clones, 86% observed once, and the top ten hold 2.5%. The source was PBMCs, collected before any cancer treatment. Receptors were obtained from a man aged 40-75 years with stage II lung adenocarcinoma.

The V and J genes are TRBV5-1 and TRBJ2-5; D remains ambiguous. Deletions cut 1 base from V and 3 bases from J, with 7 bases between. Germline V gene data show CDR1 as SGHRS and CDR2 as YFSETQ. The CDR3 totals 13 residues. In DNA form, the CDR3 reads TGCGCCAGCAGCTTGATTCGTGAAGAGACCCAGTACTTC. Amino acids: CASSLIREETQYF.

The chain joins TRBV7-6 to TRBJ1-1, with D perhaps TRBD1 (5 bases). The CDR3 is 15 residues long. V lost 1 base and J lost 2, with 11 bases in between. Germline values: CDR1 SGHVS, CDR2 FNYEAQ. The DNA for the CDR3 is TGTGCCAGCAGCTTAGGGGGCGGACCCAACACTGAAGCTTTCTTT. This encodes CASSLGGGPNTEAFF. Full variable domain (missing parts from reference TRBV7-6 and TRBJ1-1): GAGVSQSPRYKVTKRGQDVALRCDPISGHVSLYWYRQALGQGPEFLTYFNYEAQQDKSGLPNDRFSAERPEGSISTLTIQRTEQRDSAMYRCASSLGGGPNTEAFFGQGTRLTVV.

The chain uses TRBV2 and TRBJ1-5, with D perhaps matching TRBD1 (6 bases). Germline-derived CDR1 and CDR2 are SNHLY and FYNNEI. The CDR3 is 15 amino acids. The V and J ends lost 6 bases and 1 base respectively, with 13 bases between them. CDR3 sequence reads: CASREQGPSNQPQHF. For the CDR3, the DNA is TGTGCCAGCAGAGAACAGGGACCCAGCAATCAGCCCCAGCATTTT.

This chain connects TRBV27 to TRBJ2-5, with D tentatively TRBD1 (5 bases). CDR3 length: 14 residues. CDR1 MNHEY and CDR2 SMNVEV come from the germline V gene (reference sequence). Between the trimmed V and J ends, which lost 2 bases and 7 bases, there was a span of 14 bases. CDR3 coding DNA: TGTGCCAGCAGTTTAAGGAACATCCAGGGGACCCAGTACTTC. Amino acid sequence: CASSLRNIQGTQYF.

The chain is built from TRBV7-2 and TRBJ2-3; TRBD2 matches 10 bases. The CDR3 loop spans 16 amino acids. Germline assignment: CDR1 SGHTA and CDR2 FQGNSA. The V gene end was trimmed by 5 bases and the J gene end by 2 bases; junction bases not matched to a gene: 7. CDR3: CASSPRTSGLTDTQYF. The CDR3 coding sequence is TGTGCCAGCAGCCCTAGGACTAGCGGACTCACAGATACGCAGTATTTT. The entire variable domain, with the rest obtained from reference TRBV7-2 and TRBJ2-3, is as follows: GAGVSQSPSNKVTEKGKDVELRCDPISGHTALYWYRQSLGQGLEFLIYFQGNSAPDKSGLPSDRFSAERTGGSVSTLTIQRTQQEDSAVYLCASSPRTSGLTDTQYFGPGTRLTVL.

The V and J genes are TRBV13 and TRBJ2-4; D is possibly TRBD1 (5 bases). CDR3 length equals 18 residues. The V gene's germline CDR1 is PRHDT and CDR2 FYEKMQ (reference sequence). V lost 5 bases to trimming and J lost 3 bases, with 23 bases between them. The CDR3: CASSHRRRAGRGKNIQYF. DNA of the CDR3: TGTGCCAGCAGCCACCGGCGAAGGGCAGGAAGGGGCAAAAACATTCAGTACTTC.

The genes are TRBV29-1 and TRBJ2-5; a possible D gene is TRBD2 (6 bases). This CDR3 has 13 amino acids. Trimming took 3 bases from V and 5 from J, leaving 13 bases between them. CDR1 SQVTM and CDR2 ANQGSEA come from the germline V gene. CDR3 in DNA: TGCAGCGTTGACGTCGGAGGGCCTGAGACCCAGTACTTC. Translating gives CSVDVGGPETQYF.

J is TRBJ2-3 and V is TRBV2, with TRBD2 identical over 14 bases. This CDR3 spans 15 amino acids. After removal of 3 bases from V and 5 bases from J, the junction contained 1 base not matched to a gene. Germline loops: CDR1 SNHLY, CDR2 FYNNEI. The CDR3 reads CASSETSGGGDTQYF. The CDR3 nucleotides read TGTGCCAGCAGTGAGACTAGCGGGGGGGGAGATACGCAGTATTTT. Using reference TRBV2 and TRBJ2-3 for the parts outside the CDR3, the full variable domain is EPEVTQTPSHQVTQMGQEVILRCVPISNHLYFYWYRQILGQKVEFLVSFYNNEISEKSEIFDDQFSVERPDGSNFTLKIRSTKLEDSAMYFCASSETSGGGDTQYFGPGTRLTVL.

The genes are TRBV6-9 and TRBJ2-1; tentatively, D is TRBD1 (5 bases). The CDR3 spans 15 residues. V shed 0 bases and J shed 5 bases, with 11 bases lying between them. CDR1 is MNHGY, CDR2 SVAAGI, per germline. CDR3 loop: CASSYSATDDNEQFF. In DNA, the CDR3 is TGTGCCAGCAGTTATTCAGCGACAGACGACAATGAGCAGTTCTTC.

The J gene is TRBJ2-5, the V gene TRBV2; D is unclear. Germline CDR1 is SNHLY and CDR2 is FYNNEI. V lost 6 bases and J lost 2, with 10 bases in between. This CDR3 has 13 residues. Written as DNA, the CDR3 is TGTGCCAGCAGCTGGCAGGATCAAGAGACCCAGTACTTC. Its protein is CASSWQDQETQYF.

This sequence joins TRBV6-5 and TRBJ1-1; TRBD1 matches at 8 bases. The CDR3 is 13 amino acids. The germline V gene has CDR1 MNHEY and CDR2 SVGAGI. The ends lost 5 bases at V and 7 bases at J; junction bases unmatched: 6. The CDR3 loop is CASSEGQGLEAFF. DNA for the CDR3: TGTGCCAGCAGTGAAGGACAGGGACTTGAAGCTTTCTTT.

The sample holds one count of this clone. The chain links TRBV9 to TRBJ1-1; no firm D call. Deletions cut 0 bases from V and 0 bases from J, with 9 bases between. The V gene's germline CDR1 is SGDLS and CDR2 YYNGEE. CDR3 length: 15 amino acids. CDR3 in amino acids: CASSVGVGVNTEAFF. CDR3 nucleotides: TGTGCCAGCAGCGTAGGGGTTGGGGTGAACACTGAAGCTTTCTTT.

V and J are TRBV5-1 and TRBJ2-1; D uncertain. The V and J ends lost 2 bases and 8 bases respectively, with 5 bases between them. Germline V gene sequence: CDR1 SGHRS, CDR2 YFSETQ. CDR3 size: 11 residues. CDR3 coding DNA: TGCGCCAGCAGCTTAGAGGATGAGCAGTTCTTC. This encodes CASSLEDEQFF.

On this clone: Other DNA sequences in the same sample also yield this CDR3. The rearrangement links TRBV7-3 to TRBJ2-1, with D uncertain. The germline V gene encodes CDR1 SGHTA and CDR2 FQGTGA. The CDR3 is 15 residues long. Trimming removed 2 bases from V and 0 bases from J, with 8 bases in between. The CDR3 coding sequence is TGTGCCAGCAGCTTAGGCGTAAGCTCCTACAATGAGCAGTTCTTC. It translates to CASSLGVSSYNEQFF.

The chain recombines TRBV30 with TRBJ1-1; D might be TRBD1 (6 bases). Trimming left V 2 bases short and J 0 bases short, with 13 bases between. Germline V gene sequence: CDR1 GTSNPN, CDR2 SVGIG (reference sequence). The CDR3 covers 15 residues. In DNA, the CDR3 is TGTGCCTGGAGTCACGACAGGTTAATGAACACTGAAGCTTTCTTT. This codes for CAWSHDRLMNTEAFF.

The V and J genes are TRBV6-1 and TRBJ2-7, with D possibly being TRBD2 (5 bases). There are 14 residues in the CDR3. V was shortened by 1 base and J by 1 base, with 8 bases between the two germline ends. Per the germline V gene, CDR1 is MNHNS and CDR2 is SASEGT. The CDR3 sequence: CASSEDPGSYEQYF. For the CDR3, the DNA is TGTGCCAGCAGTGAAGATCCGGGATCCTACGAGCAGTACTTC.

This clone was counted a single time. CDR3 in amino acids: CASSRKQGAGGYTF. For the CDR3, the DNA is TGTGCCAGCAGTCGAAAGCAGGGGGCTGGGGGCTACACCTTC. This chain links TRBV6-5 with TRBJ1-2; 8 positions agree with TRBD1. V lost 5 bases to trimming and J lost 8 bases; unmatched junction nucleotides: 10. In germline, CDR1 is MNHEY, CDR2 SVGAGI. This CDR3 comprises 14 residues.

This chain connects TRBV5-6 to TRBJ2-3; weak D call: TRBD1 (5 bases). The ends were cut back, 5 bases at V and 2 bases at J, with 12 bases in the middle. The CDR3 sequence is 14 residues long. Per germline, CDR1 SGHDT and CDR2 YYEEEE. CDR3 in DNA: TGTGCCAGCAGTTGGGGCCGTACCACAGATACGCAGTATTTT. Its protein product is CASSWGRTTDTQYF.

The chain recombines TRBV5-8 with TRBJ2-3; 9 bases agree with TRBD1. Germline V gene lookup returns CDR1 SGHTS and CDR2 YDEGEE. This CDR3 spans 15 amino acids. Trimming removed 4 bases from V and 5 bases from J; junction bases left unmatched: 8. The CDR3 DNA reads as TGTGCCAGCAGCCCTTGGACAGGGGAGGTAGATACGCAGTATTTT. Amino acid sequence: CASSPWTGEVDTQYF.

The genes are TRBV28 and TRBJ1-2, with 7 nucleotides matching TRBD1. CDR3 length equals 13 residues. In germline, CDR1 is MDHEN, CDR2 SYDVKM. The V and J ends lost 5 bases and 8 bases, in that order; junction bases with no gene match: 8. CDR3 sequence: CASSTQGVGGYTF. As DNA, the CDR3 is TGTGCCAGCAGTACCCAGGGGGTCGGGGGCTACACCTTC.

CDR3: CASSPRLTSTDTQYF. In DNA form, the CDR3 reads TGTGCCAGCAGCCCCAGACTCACGAGCACAGATACGCAGTATTTT. This chain connects TRBV13 to TRBJ2-3; D ambiguous. The V gene's germline CDR1 is PRHDT and CDR2 FYEKMQ (reference sequence). V was pared by 5 bases and J by 0 bases, with 12 bases between. The CDR3 covers 15 residues.

CDR3 loop: CASTLTVTGELFF. Written as DNA, the CDR3 is TGTGCCAGCACCCTCACAGTAACCGGGGAGCTGTTTTTT. The rearrangement links TRBV9 to TRBJ2-2, with D uncertain. Trimming stripped 6 bases from V and 5 bases from J, with 11 bases between. The CDR3 has 13 residues. Germline V CDR1 and CDR2: SGDLS, YYNGEE.

This clone was seen only a few times. V usage is TRBV6-5 and J usage is TRBJ1-2; no clear D gene. V dropped 11 bases and J dropped 7 bases, with 17 bases sitting between them. CDR1 MNHEY and CDR2 SVGAGI come from the germline V gene. CDR3 length: 12 amino acids. CDR3 protein: CAAYAFGPGYTF. The DNA of the CDR3 is TGTGCCGCTTATGCCTTCGGCCCTGGCTACACCTTC.

The sample holds a few counts of this clone. Distinct nucleotide sequences in the sample also encode this CDR3. The chain is built from TRBV11-2 and TRBJ2-2; weak D call: TRBD2 (5 bases). V was shortened by 2 bases and J by 5 bases, with 9 bases between the two germline ends. Germline loops: CDR1 SGHAT, CDR2 FQNNGV. There are 14 residues in the CDR3. The CDR3 protein is CASSLIGGTGELFF. The CDR3 DNA reads TGTGCCAGCAGCTTAATCGGAGGTACCGGGGAGCTGTTTTTT.

V usage is TRBV28 and J usage is TRBJ2-1; TRBD1 or TRBD2 may be the D gene (7 bases each). The germline V and J ends were trimmed by 6 bases and 10 bases, with 22 bases remaining between them. Germline values: CDR1 MDHEN, CDR2 SYDVKM. The CDR3 totals 15 residues. CDR3: CASSIRGRGSKEQFF. In DNA, the CDR3 is TGTGCCAGCAGCATAAGGGGGCGGGGGAGTAAGGAGCAGTTCTTC.

The chain joins TRBV6-1 to TRBJ1-2; 7 bases map to TRBD1. The CDR3 covers 14 residues. Trimming cost V 5 bases and J 5 bases; bases outside gene matches: 8. Germline lookup yields CDR1 MNHNS and CDR2 SASEGT. The CDR3 DNA is TGTGCCAGCAGTCCGCAACAGGGGTTATATGGCTACACCTTC. Translation gives CASSPQQGLYGYTF.

The J gene is TRBJ2-1, the V gene TRBV5-5; 10 bases align to TRBD2. The CDR3 spans 15 residues. CDR1 is SGHKS and CDR2 is YYEKEE in the germline V gene (reference sequence). V was clipped by 2 bases and J by 3 bases; unmatched bases: 2. CDR3 protein: CASSLAGGHYNEQFF. DNA of the CDR3: TGTGCCAGCAGCTTAGCGGGGGGGCACTACAATGAGCAGTTCTTC. Drawing the rest from reference TRBV5-5 and TRBJ2-1, the complete variable domain is DAGVTQSPTHLIKTRGQQVTLRCSPISGHKSVSWYQQVLGQGPQFIFQYYEKEERGRGNFPDRFSARQFPNYSSELNVNALLLGDSALYLCASSLAGGHYNEQFFGPGTRLTVL.

With regard to this clone: Mismatch with germline at one junction end may stem from a read error. This rearrangement joins TRBV9 to TRBJ2-2; D ambiguous. In germline, CDR1 is SGDLS, CDR2 YYNGEE. The CDR3 is made up of 13 amino acids. CDR3 nucleotides: TGTGCCAGCACCGTAGAGGAAACCGGGGAGCTGTTTTTT. It is translated as CASTVEETGELFF. The full variable domain, its missing parts supplied by reference TRBV9 and TRBJ2-2, is DSGVTQTPKHLITATGQRVTLRCSPRSGDLSVYWYQQSLDQGLQFLIQYYNGEERAKGNILERFSAQQFPDLHSELNLSSLELGDSALYFCASTVEETGELFFGEGSRLTVL.

The chain employs TRBV6-1 and TRBJ2-7, with 7 bases fitting TRBD2. CDR3 length equals 13 residues. Germline V CDR1 and CDR2: MNHNS, SASEGT. In nucleotides, the CDR3 is TGTGCCAGCAGCCGCGGACGGGACTACGAGCAGCACGTC. It specifies CASSRGRDYEQHV.

Points on this clone: A read error may produce the germline difference seen at one junction end. In the same sample, other DNA sequences code for this CDR3. J is TRBJ2-5 and V is TRBV5-1; the match to TRBD2 covers 10 bases. The CDR3 runs to 15 residues. The germline V gene encodes CDR1 SGHRS and CDR2 YFSETQ. CDR3 residues: CASSPTGLAGETQYF. In DNA, the CDR3 is TGCGCCAGCAGCCCCACTGGCCTAGCGGGGGAGACTCAGTACTTC.

CDR3 amino acids: CAWSASTVTNYGYTF. The DNA for the CDR3 is TGTGCCTGGAGTGCCTCGACAGTTACTAACTATGGCTACACCTTC. The chain combines TRBV30 with TRBJ1-2; D perhaps matches TRBD1 (5 bases). Germline V gene lookup returns CDR1 GTSNPN and CDR2 SVGIG (reference sequence). This CDR3 comprises 15 residues. V was cut by 1 base and J by 0 bases, with 12 bases left in between.

This clone has more than one count but fewer than ten. The V call is TRBV5-4, the J call TRBJ1-1, with D uncertain. The CDR3 extends over 13 amino acids. Germline-derived CDR1 and CDR2 are SGHNT and YYREEE (reference sequence). Trimming took off 5 bases at V and 1 base at J, with 9 bases between the two ends. Here the CDR3 reads CASRDKENTEAFF. For the CDR3, the DNA is TGTGCCAGCAGAGATAAGGAGAACACTGAAGCTTTCTTT.